The T cell receptor (beta chain) under discussion was sequenced for a study of T cell changes during pregnancy in multiple sclerosis. The data were produced by immunoSEQ multiplex PCR, yet TCRdb's version contains in-frame clones alone and is incomplete. The profile covers more than 45,000 clones, with roughly 88% appearing a single time and about 1.2% taken by the ten largest. This clone was seen only a few times. The receptor was isolated from a female donor with multiple sclerosis, enrolled in a pregnancy study. Specimen: CD4+ T cells from peripheral blood mononuclear cells, collected in the second trimester of pregnancy.

CDR3 coding DNA: TGTGCTAGTGCCCCGGGGTCGCAGCCCCAGCATTTT. Amino acid sequence: CASAPGSQPQHF. This rearrangement joins TRBV12-5 to TRBJ1-5; D remains unclear. Germline CDR1 and CDR2: LGHNT and FRNRAP. V was trimmed by 7 bases and J by 7 bases, leaving 11 bases between them. CDR3 length equals 12 residues.